This TCR beta chain was sequenced in a study of shared clonotypes between healthy human individuals. CD45RO-negative cells were positively selected for CCR7, leaving out terminally differentiated effector memory CD45RA+ cells. Every donor, a Caucasian adult, lived in Nashville, Tennessee. Study-wide results and caveats: Naive CD4 clonotypes overlapped across several donors at roughly 4.5%. Rarefaction revealed incomplete sorted-subset sequencing despite large depth.

Researchers ran the assay at a deep level. Some clones are missing from TCRdb's copy, which holds only in-frame ones; the method was immunoSEQ multiplex PCR. The table has some 600,000 clones, around 96% seen once. CDR1 WSHSY and CDR2 SAAADI come from the germline V gene. This CDR3 has 14 amino acids. Trimming took off 6 bases at V and 5 bases at J, with 16 bases between the two ends. For this clone: What it binds is not known.

Sequences were obtained from naive CD8+ T cells sorted from blood. The chain links TRBV10-2 to TRBJ1-1; D not resolved. The sequence was collected from a woman aged 25-40 years in good health. The CDR3 here is CASRDFSATTEAFF. The CDR3 region has the DNA TGCGCCAGCAGGGACTTTTCAGCGACAACTGAAGCTTTCTTT.